The rows below give T cell receptor beta chains drawn from one sample of a study of PD-1 blockade in mismatch repair-deficient tumors. The data were produced by immunoSEQ multiplex PCR, yet TCRdb's version contains in-frame clones alone and is incomplete. The sample lists 80,000 to 130,000 clones, roughly four fifths occurring once. Sample: peripheral blood, taken approximately 8 months after starting pembrolizumab. All receptors come from an adult with mismatch repair-deficient cancer. Each CDR3 is given with its conserved first and last residue. A D gene is named only where the DNA matches it firmly. Expanded clones are given a class, and other clones once, few, many or no size at all.

>TRBD1|-|TRBV29-1|TRBJ2-7
TGCAGCGTTGGGCCAGGGGGTAGCTACGAGCAGTACTTC
CSVGPGGSYEQYF
>-|-|TRBV30|TRBJ2-5
TGTGCCTCAGGGGTTGGGGAGACCCAGTACTTC
CASGVGETQYF
>-|-|TRBV5-1|TRBJ2-3
TGCGCCAGCAGCCGTCCCGGTAGCACAGATACGCAGTATTTT
CASSRPGSTDTQYF
>-|-|TRBV10-3|TRBJ1-2
TGTGCCATCAGTGAGACGGGGGGAAGCTATGGCTACACCTTC
CAISETGGSYGYTF
>-|-|TRBV5-1|TRBJ2-5
TGCGCCAGCAGCTTGGAGCCGGCCCTGCCAGAGACCCAGTACTTC
CASSLEPALPETQYF
>TRBD2|-|TRBV9|TRBJ2-5
TGTGCCAGCAGCGTGGGCGGGAGAAGAGAGACCCAGTACTTC
CASSVGGRRETQYF
>-|-|TRBV7-8|TRBJ2-3
TGTGCCAGCAGCTTATCCGCGGGGGCCCCTGGAACGCAGTATTTT
CASSLSAGAPGTQYF
>TRBD2|once|TRBV7-9|TRBJ2-7
TGTGCCAGCAGCTCACGCGACGACGGCGGGGGGATATCCGAGCAGTACTTC
CASSSRDDGGGISEQYF
>TRBD2|-|TRBV7-9|TRBJ2-7
TGTGCCAGCAGCTTCATGACTAGCGGGAACTACGAGCAGTACTTC
CASSFMTSGNYEQYF
>TRBD2|many|TRBV7-3|TRBJ2-7
TGTGCCAGCAGCCTCGGGGCGGGAGGTTTCGAGCAGTACTTC
CASSLGAGGFEQYF
>-|-|TRBV2|TRBJ2-7
TGTGCCAGCAGGGCTGACGGACTTCCGACCTACGAGCAGTACTTC
CASRADGLPTYEQYF
>-|-|TRBV5-1|TRBJ2-7
TGCGCCAGCAGCTCCGAGGGGTCCTACGAGCAGTACTTC
CASSSEGSYEQYF
>-|-|TRBV4-1|TRBJ2-2
TGCGCCAGCAGCCAAGGACTAGTTGCGAACACCGGGGAGCTGTTTTTT
CASSQGLVANTGELFF
>-|-|TRBV6-6|TRBJ2-7
TGTGCCAGCAGTTCTACTGGGTACTACGAGCAGTACTTC
CASSSTGYYEQYF
>-|-|TRBV30|TRBJ1-2
TGTGCCTGGAACCCGGGACTTGCCAAAAACTATGGCTACACCTTC
CAWNPGLAKNYGYTF
>-|-|TRBV20-1|TRBJ2-1
TGCAGTGCTAGAGATCGTGGTGAGCAGTTCTTC
CSARDRGEQFF
>-|-|TRBV9|TRBJ2-2
TGTGCCAGCAGCCCTACAGGGACCGGGGAGCTGTTTTTT
CASSPTGTGELFF
>-|-|TRBV4-1|TRBJ2-5
TGCGCCAGCAGCCAAGGGGTCGGGAGCGAACAAGAGACCCAGTACTTC
CASSQGVGSEQETQYF
>-|few|TRBV19|TRBJ2-2
TGTGCCAGTCGGGGCGTAAGCGCCGGGGAGCTGTTTTTT
CASRGVSAGELFF
>-|-|TRBV11-2|TRBJ2-3
TGTGCCAGCAGCTTCGGATCTCCCCCCCCGGATACGCAGTATTTT
CASSFGSPPPDTQYF
>-|-|TRBV7-8|TRBJ2-7
TGTGCCAGCAGCTCCGACCGGAGCTCCTACGAGCAGTACTTC
CASSSDRSSYEQYF
>TRBD2|-|TRBV7-9|TRBJ2-3
TGTGCCAGCAGCCGATGGACTAGCGGGAACGCGGATACGCAGTATTTT
CASSRWTSGNADTQYF
>-|-|TRBV7-9|TRBJ2-7
TGTGCCAGCAGCTTAGTCGAGGACCAGGGCTACGAGCAGTACTTC
CASSLVEDQGYEQYF
>TRBD2|-|TRBV27|TRBJ2-2
TGTGCCAGCAGTTTTCCTAGCGGGAGGGACACCGGGGAGCTGTTTTTT
CASSFPSGRDTGELFF
>-|few|TRBV9|TRBJ1-2
TGTGCCAGCAGCGTAGCAGGGACGCATGGCTACACCTTC
CASSVAGTHGYTF
>-|few|TRBV9|TRBJ2-1
TGTGCCAGCAGCGTTGTGAGGGAAGGGTACAATGAGCAGTTCTTC
CASSVVREGYNEQFF
>-|-|TRBV2|TRBJ1-1
TGTGCCAGCAGTGATCGGGCGAACATGAACACTGAAGCTTTCTTT
CASSDRANMNTEAFF
>-|-|TRBV9|TRBJ2-3
TGTGCCAGCAGCGTAGACTGGATAGATACGCAGTATTTT
CASSVDWIDTQYF
>-|few|TRBV5-4|TRBJ1-4
TGTGCCAGCAGAGGGACGGACGAAAAACTGTTTTTT
CASRGTDEKLFF
>-|-|TRBV12-5|TRBJ1-3
TGTGCTAGTGGTTTGGGACAGCGAATTTCTGGAAACACCATATATTTT
CASGLGQRISGNTIYF
>TRBD1|-|TRBV19|TRBJ2-7
TGTGCCAGTAGTATTAAAGACAGGGGCCACGAGCAGTACTTC
CASSIKDRGHEQYF
>-|-|TRBV12-5|TRBJ1-1
TGTGCTAGTACGGTTCGGGGGGACACTGAAGCTTTCTTT
CASTVRGDTEAFF
>TRBD2|-|TRBV18|TRBJ2-1
TGTGCCAGCTCAACAAGCGGGAGTATCACCTACAATGAGCAGTTCTTC
CASSTSGSITYNEQFF
>TRBD1|few|TRBV12-5|TRBJ1-2
TGTGCTAGTGGTCCCTCCAGGGGGCAGGGCTATGGCTACACCTTC
CASGPSRGQGYGYTF
>-|-|TRBV5-1|TRBJ1-1
TGCGCCAGCAGCTTGGCCGGGGACGGGGTAGCTTTCTTT
CASSLAGDGVAFF
>-|-|TRBV7-9|TRBJ2-5
TGTGCCAGCAGCTCCCCCGATCGGGAGACCCAGTACTTC
CASSSPDRETQYF
>-|-|TRBV9|TRBJ2-1
TGTGCCAGCAGCGATGCCCTTGGCCACAATGAGCAGTTCTTC
CASSDALGHNEQFF
>-|few|TRBV19|TRBJ1-2
TGTGCCAGTAGTAGATACGATTTAAACTATGGCTACACCTTC
CASSRYDLNYGYTF
>-|-|TRBV7-3|TRBJ2-7
TGTGCCAGCAGCTTAAGGGCAGGGCTTGACGAGCAGTACTTC
CASSLRAGLDEQYF
>TRBD2|-|TRBV6-5|TRBJ2-1
TGTGCCAGCAGTTCTAGCGGTAGCTCCTACAATGAGCAGTTCTTC
CASSSSGSSYNEQFF
>-|-|TRBV4-3|TRBJ2-1
TGCGCCAGCAGCCAAGAATCCGGGACGAACGATCCTTCAGGCAATGAGCAGTTCTTC
CASSQESGTNDPSGNEQFF
>TRBD2|-|TRBV27|TRBJ2-7
TGTGCCAGCAGTTTCGGACTAGCGGGAATTATGTTGCAGCACTTC
CASSFGLAGIMLQHF
>-|-|TRBV27|TRBJ2-5
TGTGCCAGCAGTTTATTGGCTGGCGAAGAGACCCAGTACTTC
CASSLLAGEETQYF
>-|-|TRBV19|TRBJ1-1
TGTGCCAGTAGTATAGATCGGGGCAGCTCTGAAGCTTTCTTT
CASSIDRGSSEAFF
>TRBD1|-|TRBV19|TRBJ1-5
TGTGCCAGTAGTATGGACAGGGGGTATAGCAATCAGCCCCAGCATTTT
CASSMDRGYSNQPQHF
>-|-|TRBV7-8|TRBJ1-4
TGTGCCAGCAGCTTAGCGTGGGGGCGGGGGAGTGAAAAACTGTTTTTT
CASSLAWGRGSEKLFF
>TRBD1|-|TRBV7-8|TRBJ1-3
TGTGCCAGCAGCATGGGACAGGCTGGAAACACCATATATTTT
CASSMGQAGNTIYF
>TRBD2|-|TRBV19|TRBJ2-1
TGTGCCAGTAGTCCCCGTAGCGGGAGGGCCGTAAATGAGCAGTTCTTC
CASSPRSGRAVNEQFF